A single sample gave rise to the 14 T cell receptor beta chains below, sequenced in a study of tumor-infiltrating lymphocytes in oesophageal squamous cell carcinoma. TCRdb independently ran MiXCR on the PCR reads; one entry per CDR3 protein. The top ten clones hold about 20% of a sample with 9,500 to 11,000 distinct CDR3 sequences, around half of them seen once. The source material was esophageal tumor tissue. All receptors derive from a female donor with esophageal squamous cell carcinoma.

This clonotype was detected only a few times. The CDR3 loop is CASSLGYGRGEQYF. CDR3 coding DNA: TGTGCCAGCAGCTTAGGGTACGGACGCGGCGAGCAGTACTTC. This rearrangement joins TRBV7-6 to TRBJ2-5; D is undetermined. The assigned J gene may be wrong: the sequence end matches TRBJ2-7 better. The germline CDR1 and CDR2 sequences are SGHVS and FNYEAQ. The CDR3 extends over 14 amino acids.

This clonotype was seen once. The chain is built from TRBV7-8 and TRBJ2-1; 7 bases align to TRBD1. V dropped 1 base and J dropped 9; count of bases not matched to a gene: 12. CDR3 size: 16 residues. Looked up from germline, CDR1 is SGHVS and CDR2 is FQNEAQ. The CDR3 spells CASSLGVVTGVGEQFF. CDR3 DNA: TGTGCCAGCAGCTTAGGGGTCGTCACAGGGGTGGGTGAGCAGTTCTTC.

This clonotype counts as large. The chain carries TRBV9 and TRBJ2-1, with 7 bases matching TRBD2. The CDR3 extends over 13 amino acids. V lost 0 bases, J lost 8 bases, and 2 bases stayed unmatched. Germline assignment: CDR1 SGDLS and CDR2 YYNGEE. The CDR3 region is CASSVGLAYEQFF. Here the CDR3 DNA reads TGTGCCAGCAGCGTAGGACTAGCCTATGAGCAGTTCTTC.

V and J are TRBV7-6 and TRBJ2-4, with a possible D match to TRBD2 (5 bases). Judging by the DNA end, TRBJ2-7 fits better; the J call may be wrong. Germline loops: CDR1 SGHVS, CDR2 FNYEAQ. The CDR3 has 15 residues. CDR3 bases: TGTGCCAGCAGCCCCCTGGGTAGCGAGCTCTACGAGCAGTACTTC. It specifies CASSPLGSELYEQYF.

This clonotype was observed many times. The chain combines TRBV11-2 with TRBJ1-6; no firm D call. CDR1 is SGHAT, CDR2 FQNNGV, per germline. V dropped 4 bases and J dropped 5 bases, with 15 bases sitting between them. The CDR3 is made up of 16 amino acids. The CDR3 protein is CASSSRTPTNNSPLHF. For the CDR3, the DNA is TGTGCCAGCAGCTCCCGGACGCCGACTAATAATTCACCCCTCCACTTT.

This clonotype turned up a few times. The chain employs TRBV2 and TRBJ1-4; a possible D gene is TRBD1 (5 bases). This CDR3 contains 15 residues. V was pared by 6 bases and J by 2 bases, with 13 bases between. Germline lookup yields CDR1 SNHLY and CDR2 FYNNEI. CDR3 sequence (DNA): TGTGCCAGCAGGGCTTTGGGGACCACTAATGAAAAACTGTTTTTT. Translating it yields CASRALGTTNEKLFF.

By sample fraction, this clonotype is medium-sized. This may stem from a read error, because a much larger clone lies one nucleotide away. CDR3 coding DNA: TGTGCCAGCAGTTACTCCTTCGCCCCAGGGGGGAATGAGCAGTACTTC. Its protein is CASSYSFAPGGNEQYF. The rearrangement links TRBV6-6 to TRBJ2-7; TRBD1 might be the D (7 bases). The CDR3 spans 16 residues. V lost 0 bases and J 7 bases, leaving 19 bases between the germline ends. Germline CDR1 and CDR2: MNHNY and SVGAGI (reference sequence).

The chain joins TRBV7-6 to TRBJ2-5, with 8 bases that match TRBD1. The J call is uncertain, as TRBJ2-7 better fits the DNA end. The length of the CDR3 is 13 residues. Germline CDR1 SGHVS, CDR2 FNYEAQ. The CDR3 reads CASSYGQGGEQYF. As DNA, the CDR3 is TGTGCCAGCAGCTATGGACAGGGCGGCGAGCAGTACTTC.

This clonotype was detected many times. This sequence may be a read error, since a much larger clone differs from it by one base. The chain uses TRBV6-1 and TRBJ2-1, with D unresolved. The J call may be faulty, since TRBJ2-7 better matches the DNA end. Per germline, CDR1 MNHNS and CDR2 SASEGT. CDR3 length: 11 amino acids. The CDR3 region is CASSSRDEQYF. The CDR3 region has the DNA TGTGCCAGCAGTTCACGCGATGAGCAGTACTTC.

This clonotype has only one observation. This chain links TRBV5-1 with TRBJ2-4; tentatively, D is TRBD2 (6 bases). The J call may be faulty, since TRBJ2-1 better matches the DNA end. This CDR3 comprises 14 residues. Germline V gene sequence: CDR1 SGHRS, CDR2 YFSETQ. The CDR3 here is CASSLKRVYNEQFF. The CDR3 coding sequence is TGCGCCAGCAGCTTAAAGCGGGTCTACAATGAGCAGTTCTTC.

Only a few counts were recorded for this clonotype. One end of the junction varies from germline; a read error may be responsible. The chain has TRBV5-3 and TRBJ2-4; D gene unclear. The J call may be incorrect, as the DNA end agrees better with TRBJ2-5. TRBV5-3 belongs to the ORF category, with a function that is uncertain. This CDR3 spans 14 amino acids. The chain's CDR3 is CASSSLDTLETQYF. The CDR3, as DNA: TGTGCCAGCAGCTCGCTAGACACTTTGGAGACCCAGTACTTC.

The table lists this clonotype with many counts. The rearrangement links TRBV5-6 to TRBJ1-1, with no clear D. This CDR3 is built from 14 residues. Germline CDR1 and CDR2: SGHDT and YYEEEE. Deletions cut 0 bases from V and 4 bases from J, with 10 bases between. CDR3 in amino acids: CASSLGSVGTEAFF. The CDR3 DNA follows: TGTGCCAGCAGCTTGGGCTCTGTCGGCACTGAAGCTTTCTTT.

This rearrangement joins TRBV6-1 to TRBJ2-3, with 9 positions matching TRBD2. J gave up 4 bases and V 7 bases, and 9 bases lay outside the gene matches. Germline V CDR1 and CDR2: MNHNS, SASEGT. This CDR3 has 15 residues. The CDR3 loop is CASTRSGGHADTQYF. The CDR3 DNA reads TGTGCCAGCACCAGAAGCGGGGGGCACGCAGATACGCAGTATTTT.

This clonotype was picked up a small number of times. The V gene is TRBV6-1, the J gene TRBJ2-1; D is unresolved. The J call may be in error: the DNA end matches TRBJ2-7 better. This CDR3 region has 12 residues. The germline CDR1 and CDR2 sequences are MNHNS and SASEGT. The CDR3 here is CASSIRPYEQYF. DNA of the CDR3: TGTGCCAGCAGTATACGGCCTTACGAGCAGTACTTC.